The 20 T cell receptor beta chains listed next were all sequenced from one sample in a study of tissue T cells after allogeneic stem cell transplantation. The time point is: mouse harvest day 14 after allogeneic transplant. The graft held 10^6 splenic CD5+ T cells and 10^7 T-cell-depleted bone marrow cells. Profiled with immunoSEQ multiplex PCR; TCRdb holds only in-frame clones, not every one. The data contain several thousand clones, approximately 50% of them singletons. Sequencing was performed on gut tissue. The source is a female BALB/c mouse given C57BL/6 T cells with graft-versus-host disease after an allogeneic hematopoietic cell transplant.

This clone was detected a few times. Any gene name here is a mouse gene name. Read sequence stops 1 residue before the CDR3 end, and the germline J gene provides the missing end. The chain couples TRBV13-1 to TRBJ2-3, with unresolved D. Germline loops: CDR1 NSHNY, CDR2 SYGAGN. V was clipped by 3 bases and J by 0 bases, with 8 bases between them. The CDR3 spans 14 residues. The CDR3 DNA, read in part, is TGTGCCAGCAGTGGGGCGGGTAGTGCAGAAACGCTGTAT. Translating it yields CASSGAGSAETLY. In full, the CDR3 is CASSGAGSAETLYF.

To note about this clone: All gene names here are mouse names. The read ends 1 residue before the CDR3 terminus; that terminus is restored from the germline J gene. This sequence joins TRBV13-3 and TRBJ2-1; 7 nucleotides agree with TRBD1. Trimming removed 6 bases from V and 4 bases from J; junction bases left unmatched: 4. Germline V gives CDR1 NNHDY, CDR2 SYVADS. The CDR3 has 13 residues. The CDR3 sequence is CASMGQNYAEQFF. Incomplete CDR3 DNA: TGTGCCAGCATGGGACAGAATTATGCTGAGCAGTTC.

This clone was found a few times. The germline and genes are mouse ones. The CDR3 loop is CASSQGAGGRDYAEQFF. The sequenced CDR3 bases are TGTGCCAGCAGCCAAGGGGCTGGGGGGAGGGACTATGCTGAGCAGTTC. The V gene is TRBV2, the J gene TRBJ2-1, with 8 positions matching TRBD2. The CDR3 goes on 1 residue after the read ends, and that part is filled in from the germline J gene. V was clipped by 1 base and J by 2 bases; unmatched bases: 7. CDR1 LGHNA and CDR2 YSYQKL come from the germline V gene. The CDR3 loop spans 17 amino acids.

Turning to this clone: Mouse gene names apply. The read falls 1 residue short of the CDR3 end, and the missing part is taken from the germline J gene. This chain uses TRBV26 with TRBJ2-5, with D uncertain. The length of the CDR3 is 13 residues. CDR1 and CDR2 from the germline V gene are KGHPV and FQNQEV (reference sequence). The V end was cut by 6 bases, the J end by 0 bases, with 7 bases between. CDR3 bases read: TGTGCCAGCAGCCTTCGGAACCAAGACACCCAGTAC. It is translated as CASSLRNQDTQY. The CDR3 reads in full as CASSLRNQDTQYF.

About this clone itself: All gene names here are mouse names. The read ends 1 residue early relative to the CDR3; the germline J gene fills the gap. This chain connects TRBV23 to TRBJ1-3; TRBD1 is taken as the D call from the table, unchecked against the DNA. Germline CDR1 reads KGHTA; CDR2 reads FQNQQP. The CDR3 runs to 16 residues. Partial CDR3 DNA: TGCTCCAGCAGTCAATCGTCAGGAAATTCTGGAAATACGCTCTAT. It codes for CSSSQSSGNSGNTLY. The full CDR3 protein is CSSSQSSGNSGNTLYF.

This clone was detected a few times. Gene names denote mouse genes. The CDR3 is cut off 1 residue early in the read; its end comes from the germline J gene. The V gene is TRBV26, the J gene TRBJ2-7; D may be TRBD1 (7 bases). V dropped 4 bases and J dropped 7 bases, with 11 bases sitting between them. CDR1 is KGHPV, CDR2 FQNQEV, per germline (reference sequence). This CDR3 comprises 12 residues. CDR3 sequence: CASSPRGEEQYF. The covered CDR3 bases are TGTGCCAGCAGTCCCAGGGGGGAAGAACAGTAC. The full variable domain, completed using reference TRBV26 and TRBJ2-7, is NSKVIQTPRYLVKGQGQKAKMRCIPEKGHPVVFWYQQNKNNEFKFLINFQNQEVLQQIDMTEKRFSAECPSNSPCSLEIQSSEAGDSALYLCASSPRGEEQYFGPGTRLTVL.

Regarding this clone: The listed genes are named as in mouse. The read ends 1 residue before the CDR3 terminus; that terminus is restored from the germline J gene. The chain is built from TRBV26 and TRBJ2-7; weak D call: TRBD2 (6 bases). The V and J ends lost 4 bases and 0 bases respectively, with 10 bases between them. Per the germline V gene, CDR1 is KGHPV and CDR2 is FQNQEV (reference sequence). The CDR3 contains 14 residues. Incomplete CDR3 DNA: TGTGCCAGCAGTCGGGGGGAGGGCTCCTATGAACAGTAC. This gives the protein CASSRGEGSYEQY. The whole CDR3 sequence reads CASSRGEGSYEQYF.

This clone was detected only a few times. Gene names follow the mouse nomenclature. Coverage ceases 1 residue before the CDR3 finishes, and the germline J gene fills in the end. The genes are TRBV26 and TRBJ1-2; tentatively, D is TRBD1 (6 bases). Trimming shortened V by 4 bases and J by 2 bases, and 11 bases separated the two germline ends. The V gene's germline CDR1 is KGHPV and CDR2 FQNQEV (reference sequence). The CDR3 spans 14 residues. The part of the CDR3 DNA that was read is TGTGCCAGCAGTCCGGGACATCTTAACTCCGACTACACC. It codes for CASSPGHLNSDYT. Given in full, the CDR3 is CASSPGHLNSDYTF.

To note about this clone: The gene symbols are mouse symbols. Coverage ceases 1 residue before the CDR3 finishes, and the germline J gene fills in the end. V is TRBV26 and J is TRBJ1-5; the D is unclear. V was trimmed by 4 bases and J by 1 base, leaving 5 bases between them. CDR1 and CDR2 from the germline V gene are KGHPV and FQNQEV (reference sequence). The CDR3 has 13 amino acids. CDR3 DNA, as far as it was read: TGTGCCAGCAGTCCCATCAACAACCAGGCTCCGCTT. This gives the protein CASSPINNQAPL. The entire CDR3 reads CASSPINNQAPLF.

Concerning this clone itself: Mouse gene names and germline throughout. The CDR3 end lies 1 residue beyond the end of the read and is filled in from the germline J gene. This sequence joins TRBV12-1 and TRBJ2-3; 8 nucleotides line up with TRBD1. The CDR3 consists of 14 residues. V was clipped by 2 bases and J by 3 bases; unmatched bases: 3. Looked up from germline, CDR1 is SGHSN and CDR2 is HYEKVE. The CDR3 loop is CASSPRDRAETLYF. The sequenced part of the CDR3 DNA is TGTGCCAGCTCTCCCCGGGACAGGGCAGAAACGCTGTAT.

With regard to this clone: Here the gene names and germline are mouse. The CDR3 goes on 1 residue after the read ends, and that part is filled in from the germline J gene. This chain links TRBV23 with TRBJ1-4; TRBD1 is taken as the D call from the table, unchecked against the DNA. The germline CDR1 and CDR2 sequences are KGHTA and FQNQQP. The CDR3 is 13 amino acids. The covered CDR3 bases are TGCTCCAGCAGTCAAGACAACAACGAAAGATTATTT. Translated, it gives CSSSQDNNERLF. The complete CDR3 protein is CSSSQDNNERLFF. The full variable domain, with the rest looked up from reference TRBV23 and TRBJ1-4, is DAAVTQKPRYLIKMKGQEAEMKCIPEKGHTAVFWYQQKQSKELKFLIYFQNQQPLDQIDMVKERFSAVCPSSSLCSLGIRTCEAEDSALYLCSSSQDNNERLFFGHGTKLSVL.

In regard to this clone: The germline and genes are mouse ones. The read ends 1 residue shy of where the CDR3 ends; the end is completed using the germline J gene. The V call is TRBV14, the J call TRBJ2-4; D gene unclear. Germline CDR1 is SGHDT and CDR2 is FRDEAV. This CDR3 is 11 amino acids long. Trimming took 1 base from V and 3 from J, leaving 0 bases between them. CDR3 DNA, as far as it was read: TGTGCCAGCAGTTTCCAAAACACCTTGTAC. It is translated as CASSFQNTLY. The complete CDR3 reads CASSFQNTLYF.

In the case of this clone: Gene names and germline refer to mouse. The read stops 1 residue short of the end of the CDR3; the missing end is completed from the germline J gene. The V and J genes are TRBV4 and TRBJ1-3, with 7 bases fitting TRBD1. V gave up 5 bases and J gave up 0 bases; unmatched junction bases: 1. The CDR3 spans 14 residues. Germline V lookup: CDR1 LGHDT, CDR2 YNNKQL (reference sequence). CDR3 sequence: CASSHRGSGNTLYF. Partial CDR3 DNA: TGTGCCAGCAGCCACAGGGGTTCTGGAAATACGCTCTAT.

Comments on this clone: Mouse gene names and germline throughout. The CDR3 goes on 1 residue after the read ends, and that part is filled in from the germline J gene. This rearrangement joins TRBV23 to TRBJ2-7; no check of the table's D call, TRBD1, against the DNA was made. Germline values: CDR1 KGHTA, CDR2 FQNQQP. This CDR3 comprises 15 residues. Incomplete CDR3 DNA: TGCTCCAGCAGTCAATCGACAGGGCCCTCCTATGAACAGTAC. It translates to CSSSQSTGPSYEQY. The whole CDR3 is CSSSQSTGPSYEQYF.

Worth noting for this clone: The gene names here belong to mouse. Read coverage stops 1 residue before the CDR3 terminus; the germline J gene supplies the remainder. The chain joins TRBV26 to TRBJ2-4; 7 bases map to TRBD2. The CDR3 runs to 14 residues. Germline V CDR1 and CDR2: KGHPV, FQNQEV (reference sequence). V lost 2 bases and J lost 3; bases outside the gene matches: 2. The CDR3 reads CASSLDWDQNTLYF. The sequenced part of the CDR3 DNA is TGTGCCAGCAGTCTGGACTGGGACCAAAACACCTTGTAC.

Comment on this clone: Gene names are mouse gene names. The read ends 1 residue early relative to the CDR3; the germline J gene fills the gap. The chain has TRBV16 and TRBJ2-1, with D maybe TRBD2 (6 bases). CDR3 size: 15 residues. V lost 1 base, J lost 0 bases, and 7 bases lay in between. Germline CDR1 reads SGHSA; CDR2 reads FRNQAP. The DNA read from the CDR3 is TGTGCAAGCAGCTTAGCTGGGGCTAACTATGCTGAGCAGTTC. This codes for CASSLAGANYAEQF. The whole CDR3 is CASSLAGANYAEQFF.

In the case of this clone: Mouse gene names and germline throughout. The observed sequence ends 1 residue before the CDR3 terminus, with the missing tail filled in from the germline J gene. J is TRBJ2-5 and V is TRBV12-2, with D possibly called TRBD1 or TRBD2 (6 bases each). The CDR3 runs 16 residues. The V end lost 0 bases, the J end lost 2 bases, and 14 bases lay between the germline ends. Germline V gene data show CDR1 as SGHLS and CDR2 as HYDKME. The CDR3: CASSLEWGPGQDTQYF. The sequenced part of the CDR3 DNA is TGTGCCAGCTCTCTCGAATGGGGGCCGGGCCAAGACACCCAGTAC.

A remark on this clone: Germline and genes: mouse. The CDR3 end is not reached by the read, which stops 1 residue before it; the germline J gene fills it in. The V call is TRBV26, the J call TRBJ2-4, with D maybe TRBD1 (5 bases). CDR3 length: 12 amino acids. Per the germline V gene, CDR1 is KGHPV and CDR2 is FQNQEV (reference sequence). The ends were cut back, 4 bases at V and 3 bases at J, with 5 bases in the middle. The CDR3 loop reads CASSRQQNTLYF. CDR3 DNA (partial): TGTGCCAGCAGTCGACAGCAAAACACCTTGTAC.

Notes on this clone: Gene names and germline refer to mouse. The read is 1 residue too short to cover the CDR3 end, so that end is filled in from the germline J gene. This specimen includes other DNA sequences encoding the same CDR3. The V and J genes are TRBV26 and TRBJ2-5; D remains ambiguous. The germline V gene encodes CDR1 KGHPV and CDR2 FQNQEV (reference sequence). Deletions cut 3 bases from V and 0 bases from J, with 4 bases between. The CDR3 has 13 amino acids. The sequenced CDR3 bases are TGTGCCAGCAGTCTAGGCAACCAAGACACCCAGTAC. Translating it yields CASSLGNQDTQY. The CDR3 in its entirety is CASSLGNQDTQYF.

Points on this clone: The listed genes are named as in mouse. Read coverage stops 1 residue before the CDR3 terminus; the germline J gene supplies the remainder. The V call is TRBV13-1, the J call TRBJ2-7, with D uncertain. The V end lost 0 bases, the J end lost 5 bases, and 12 bases lay between the germline ends. CDR3 length: 14 amino acids. From germline, CDR1 is NSHNY and CDR2 SYGAGN. The CDR3 bases that were read are TGTGCCAGCAGTGATGATGGGTCGGTTAATGAACAGTAC. It codes for CASSDDGSVNEQY. The whole CDR3 reads CASSDDGSVNEQYF.